These 17 T cell receptor beta chains originate from one sample sequenced in a study of spatial heterogeneity in lung cancer. Time point: blood at routine non-recurrence follow-up after resection. Frozen PBMC, nontumor lung or tumor provided whole RNA, which was sequenced unsorted. TCRdb called the 5' RACE reads again in MiXCR, with one record for every CDR3 protein. The sample lists around 110,000 distinct CDR3 sequences, 9% to 15% seen once, with roughly 17% in the top ten. The sequencing used PBMCs, collected at follow-up. The receptors originated from a male donor with early-stage non-small cell lung cancer.

In its sample, this clonotype was seen many times. The chain joins TRBV29-1 to TRBJ2-7; the D gene could be TRBD1 or TRBD2 (6 bases each). This CDR3 region has 14 residues. Germline V gives CDR1 SQVTM, CDR2 ANQGSEA. The germline V and J ends were trimmed by 8 bases and 1 base, with 18 bases remaining between them. Written as DNA, the CDR3 is TGCAGCTCCACGGGGGCAGGGGCGTCCTACGAGCAGTACTTC. It encodes CSSTGAGASYEQYF.

The chain recombines TRBV28 with TRBJ2-3, with D uncertain. Germline lookup yields CDR1 MDHEN and CDR2 SYDVKM. Trimming took off 7 bases at V and 0 bases at J, with 8 bases between the two ends. This CDR3 has 13 residues. The CDR3 reads CASTQPSTDTQYF. In DNA form, the CDR3 reads TGTGCCAGCACCCAGCCGAGCACAGATACGCAGTATTTT.

V gene TRBV7-3 combines with J gene TRBJ2-2, with D perhaps TRBD2 (6 bases). The length of the CDR3 is 15 residues. The V end lost 3 bases, the J end lost 4 bases, and 12 bases lay between the germline ends. The V gene's germline CDR1 is SGHTA and CDR2 FQGTGA. CDR3 loop: CASSFSGGSTGELFF. The CDR3 coding sequence is TGTGCCAGCAGCTTTAGTGGGGGGTCCACCGGGGAGCTGTTTTTT.

In its sample, this clonotype was seen many times. For the CDR3, the DNA is TGTGCCAGCAGTTACCGCCGGGACGTTGGCACCGGGGAGCTGTTTTTT. Translating it yields CASSYRRDVGTGELFF. The chain carries TRBV6-5 and TRBJ2-2, with D perhaps given as TRBD1 or TRBD2 (5 bases each). This CDR3 contains 16 residues. The V end lost 2 bases, the J end lost 4 bases, and 14 bases lay between the germline ends. CDR1 and CDR2 from the germline V gene are MNHEY and SVGAGI.

The chain employs TRBV27 and TRBJ1-5, with TRBD1 identical over 7 bases. Per germline, CDR1 MNHEY and CDR2 SMNVEV (reference sequence). The CDR3 extends over 15 amino acids. Unmatched junction bases numbered 10, after V lost 3 bases and J lost 8 bases. The CDR3 loop is CASSFGGGTAEPQHF. CDR3 nucleotide sequence: TGTGCCAGCAGTTTCGGGGGCGGGACAGCCGAGCCCCAGCATTTT.

This clonotype has more than one count but fewer than ten. This sequence joins TRBV28 and TRBJ2-4; D may be TRBD1 or TRBD2 (5 bases each). V dropped 2 bases and J dropped 7 bases, with 18 bases sitting between them. Germline assignment: CDR1 MDHEN and CDR2 SYDVKM. The CDR3 totals 16 residues. CDR3 nucleotide sequence: TGTGCCAGCAGTTTAAGCCCGGGACCTCGAAGGAACATTCAGTACTTC. Protein product: CASSLSPGPRRNIQYF.

This clonotype has only a few counts. The V gene is TRBV20-1, the J gene TRBJ1-1, with 10 positions matching TRBD1. Germline V lookup: CDR1 DFQATT, CDR2 SNEGSKA (reference sequence). The junction had 2 bases not matched to a gene; V was cut back by 1 base and J by 6 bases. This CDR3 contains 13 residues. The CDR3 is CSARVDRGSEAFF. CDR3 nucleotide sequence: TGCAGTGCTAGAGTGGACAGGGGGTCTGAAGCTTTCTTT.

This clonotype was detected a few times. The rearrangement uses TRBV21-1 and TRBJ2-2; no DNA check was done on the table's D call, TRBD1. TRBV21-1 is described as a pseudogene. CDR3 size: 17 residues. CDR3 sequence (DNA): TGTGCCAGCAGCAAAAGACACGGGGCGGCGAACACCGGGGAGCTGTTTTTT. Its protein is CASSKRHGAANTGELFF.

The chain recombines TRBV7-9 with TRBJ2-1, with 9 bases identical to TRBD1. Unmatched junction bases numbered 9, after V lost 5 bases and J lost 1 base. Germline V gene sequence: CDR1 SEHNR, CDR2 FQNEAQ (reference sequence). There are 17 residues in the CDR3. CDR3 coding DNA: TGTGCCAGCAGCCCCGCGACGGGACAGGGTTCCTACAATGAGCAGTTCTTC. Translating gives CASSPATGQGSYNEQFF.

This clonotype has just a few counts. The chain carries TRBV7-9 and TRBJ1-3, with D possibly being TRBD1 (5 bases). Germline CDR1 is SEHNR and CDR2 is FQNEAQ (reference sequence). CDR3 size: 15 residues. With 0 bases removed from V and 6 bases from J, the gap between germline ends came to 12 bases. CDR3 nucleotide sequence: TGTGCCAGCAGCTTAGCGATGGGGCCAGCAAACACCATATATTTT. Translated, it gives CASSLAMGPANTIYF.

This clonotype appeared many times. This chain connects TRBV10-3 to TRBJ2-3, with 10 positions matching TRBD2. The V gene end was trimmed by 6 bases and the J gene end by 3 bases; junction bases not matched to a gene: 6. This CDR3 is 15 amino acids long. Germline V gene data show CDR1 as ENHRY and CDR2 as SYGVKD. CDR3 protein: CAIRASGGGTDTQYF. CDR3 nucleotide sequence: TGTGCCATCAGGGCTAGCGGGGGCGGGACAGATACGCAGTATTTT.

This clonotype was seen more than once but under ten times. The V and J genes are TRBV12-3 or TRBV12-4 and TRBJ1-5; D ambiguous. The V gene lost 5 bases and the J gene lost 3 bases, with 11 bases spanning the gap. This CDR3 contains 14 residues. The CDR3 nucleotides read TGTGCCAGCAGTCCAGGACTAGACAATCAGCCCCAGCATTTT. Translation gives CASSPGLDNQPQHF.

The V and J genes are TRBV14 and TRBJ2-5; TRBD1 aligns across 12 bases. V was clipped by 4 bases and J by 6 bases; unmatched bases: 0. Looked up from germline, CDR1 is SGHDN and CDR2 is FVKESK. This CDR3 is built from 13 residues. The CDR3 DNA reads TGTGCCAGCAGCCGGGACAGGGGGCAGACCCAGTACTTC. Residues: CASSRDRGQTQYF. The complete variable domain, with remaining parts taken from reference TRBV14 and TRBJ2-5, reads EAGVTQFPSHSVIEKGQTVTLRCDPISGHDNLYWYRRVMGKEIKFLLHFVKESKQDESGMPNNRFLAERTGGTYSTLKVQPAELEDSGVYFCASSRDRGQTQYFGPGTRLLVL.

This clonotype was found many times. This chain links TRBV5-1 with TRBJ2-3; D gene uncertain. CDR3 length equals 14 residues. V was pared by 1 base and J by 0 bases, with 6 bases between. In germline, CDR1 is SGHRS, CDR2 YFSETQ. CDR3 sequence: CASSLKDSTDTQYF. CDR3 coding DNA: TGCGCCAGCAGCTTGAAGGACAGCACAGATACGCAGTATTTT.

A few counts support this clonotype. The J gene is TRBJ2-1, the V gene TRBV7-6, with 8 nucleotides matching TRBD2. The CDR3 is 15 amino acids. Germline V CDR1 and CDR2: SGHVS, FNYEAQ. The V segment lost 2 bases and the J segment 8 bases; nucleotides outside the gene matches: 8. Here the CDR3 reads CASSLPYGTSHEQFF. CDR3 coding DNA: TGTGCCAGCAGCTTACCGTACGGGACTAGTCATGAGCAGTTCTTC.

The sample holds many counts of this clonotype. The rearrangement uses TRBV3-1 and TRBJ1-1; unclear D gene. The germline V gene has CDR1 LGHDT and CDR2 YNNKEL (reference sequence). Trimming removed 4 bases from V and 4 bases from J, with 16 bases in between. The CDR3 covers 15 residues. The CDR3 region has the DNA TGTGCCAGCAGCCCGACCGGGGTAAGTTCCACTGAAGCTTTCTTT. It codes for CASSPTGVSSTEAFF.

This clonotype was detected many times. J is TRBJ1-5 and V is TRBV20-1; 7 bases match TRBD1. The length of the CDR3 is 12 residues. From germline, CDR1 is DFQATT and CDR2 SNEGSKA (reference sequence). The trim removed 5 bases at V and 7 bases at J, leaving 5 bases unmatched. The CDR3 region is CSARPGQQPQHF. The DNA for the CDR3 is TGCAGTGCTCGCCCGGGACAGCAGCCCCAGCATTTT.